The following is a TCR beta chain sequence with its context. V trimming: 6 bases; J trimming: 6 bases; junction bases outside the gene matches: 6. CDR3 size: 14 residues. The germline V gene encodes CDR1 LNHDA and CDR2 SQIVND (reference sequence). The record originates from a study of T cell changes during pregnancy in multiple sclerosis. Only in-frame clones appear in the TCRdb table, and some are missing; sequencing was by immunoSEQ multiplex PCR. The repertoire holds under 30,000 clones, with approximately 94% as singletons. The chain combines TRBV19 with TRBJ1-5, with 9 bases lining up with TRBD1. This receptor was identified in a female donor with multiple sclerosis, enrolled in a pregnancy study. The source material was CD4+ T cells from peripheral blood mononuclear cells, sampled after pregnancy. The CDR3 DNA is TGTGCCAGTAGCACGGGACAGGGCAGTCAGCCCCAGCATTTT. This sequence encodes CASSTGQGSQPQHF.